Detailed here is one TCR beta chain. The sample comes from a study of neoadjuvant anti-PD-1 for oral cavity cancer. Study in general: Patients without progression received a fourth nivolumab dose around day 43, then surgical resection on days 50-56.

Germline CDR1 is GTSNPN and CDR2 is SVGIG (reference sequence). CDR3 size: 14 residues. The V end was cut by 0 bases, the J end by 2 bases, with 8 bases between. Sequencing was performed with immunoSEQ multiplex PCR; in TCRdb, only in-frame clones are kept and a portion is missing. The sample has approximately 74,000 clones, more than 80% seen once. The sample was PBMCs, taken before nivolumab (anti-PD-1) treatment. The chain employs TRBV30 and TRBJ1-5, with D perhaps matching TRBD1 (5 bases). The TCR comes from a person aged 40-85 years with oral cavity squamous cell carcinoma. CDR3 sequence: CAWSVQAGNQPQHF. Here the CDR3 DNA reads TGTGCCTGGAGTGTACAGGCAGGCAATCAGCCCCAGCATTTT. Using reference TRBV30 and TRBJ1-5 for the parts outside the CDR3, the full variable domain is SQTIHQWPATLVQPVGSPLSLECTVEGTSNPNLYWYRQAAGRGLQLLFYSVGIGQISSEVPQNLSASRPQDRQFILSSKKLLLSDSGFYLCAWSVQAGNQPQHFGDGTRLSIL.